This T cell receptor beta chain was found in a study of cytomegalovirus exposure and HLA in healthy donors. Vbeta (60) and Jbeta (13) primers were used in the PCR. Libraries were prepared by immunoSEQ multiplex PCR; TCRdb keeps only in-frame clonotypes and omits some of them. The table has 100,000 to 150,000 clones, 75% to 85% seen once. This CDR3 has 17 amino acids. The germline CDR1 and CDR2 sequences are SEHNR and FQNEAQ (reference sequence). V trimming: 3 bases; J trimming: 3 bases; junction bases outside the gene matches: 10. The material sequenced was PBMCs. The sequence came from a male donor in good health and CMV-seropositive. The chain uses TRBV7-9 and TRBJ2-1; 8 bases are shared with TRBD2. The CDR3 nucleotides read TGTGCCAGCAGCTTCCCAGAGGGACTAGAGTTCTACAATGAGCAGTTCTTC. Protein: CASSFPEGLEFYNEQFF.